This T cell receptor (beta chain) was recovered during a study of T cell responses to AZD1222 COVID-19 vaccine. General observations from the study: Of the AZD1222 recipients, only 5 or 6 were seropositive at baseline. There were vaccine-associated CD4 TCRs across spike, dominant at 160-218 and 743-854.

Sequencing used immunoSEQ multiplex PCR; TCRdb keeps in-frame clones, though not all of them. This table has over 120,000 clones, more than 70% appearing once. CDR3 size: 15 residues. Germline V gives CDR1 PRHDT, CDR2 FYEKMQ (reference sequence). Trimming removed 5 bases from V and 7 bases from J; junction bases left unmatched: 9. For this clone: Its antigen remains unknown.

The TCR originated in an adult who received the AZD1222 COVID-19 vaccine. This specimen was peripheral blood, taken 28 days after the second AZD1222 dose. The chain has TRBV13 and TRBJ2-1; 9 nucleotides agree with TRBD1. This CDR3 reads CASSRWDREENEQFF. The CDR3 bases are TGTGCCAGCAGCCGATGGGACAGGGAAGAAAATGAGCAGTTCTTC.